Included here is one T cell receptor beta chain sequence, with context. Time point of the sample: pre-treatment sample, taken before nivolumab and TIL therapy. The tumor samples were excised metastases, mostly pleural nodules or supraclavicular lymph nodes. Germline CDR1 and CDR2: SGHTA and FQGNSA. The CDR3 loop spans 13 amino acids. The V and J ends lost 3 bases and 6 bases respectively, with 10 bases between them. This specimen comes from a study of TIL therapy for anti-PD-1-resistant metastatic lung cancer. The immunoSEQ assay was v3. This table comes from immunoSEQ multiplex PCR, and its TCRdb copy is limited to in-frame clones, with some not included. The sample shows some 13,000 clones, 66% of them seen only once.

The receptor's source is a woman aged 30 to 85 with non-small cell lung cancer. Material: tumor tissue, obtained at baseline. This chain uses TRBV7-2 with TRBJ2-3; possible D gene TRBD1, 6 bases. CDR3 DNA sequence: TGTGCCAGCAGCTTGGGGCAGGGGGATACGCAGTATTTT. It encodes CASSLGQGDTQYF.